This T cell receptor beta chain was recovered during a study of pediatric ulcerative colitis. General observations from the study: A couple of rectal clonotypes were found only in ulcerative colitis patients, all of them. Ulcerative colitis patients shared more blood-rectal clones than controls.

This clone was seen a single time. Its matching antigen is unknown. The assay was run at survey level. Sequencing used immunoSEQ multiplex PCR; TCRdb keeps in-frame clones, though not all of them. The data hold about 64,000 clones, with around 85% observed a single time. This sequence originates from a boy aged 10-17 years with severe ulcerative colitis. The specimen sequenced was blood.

CDR3 region: CATGLAGGGETQYF. In DNA, the CDR3 is TGTGCCACAGGACTAGCGGGAGGAGGAGAGACCCAGTACTTC. The chain recombines TRBV2 with TRBJ2-5; the match to TRBD2 covers 14 bases. The V segment lost 10 bases and the J segment 4 bases; nucleotides outside the gene matches: 5. The CDR3 has 14 residues. Germline loops: CDR1 SNHLY, CDR2 FYNNEI.